Each of the 9 T cell receptor beta chains below was sequenced from the same sample in a study of blood T cell repertoires in COVID-19 (dated by TCRdb to about 2020). The method was the immunoSEQ multiplex PCR assay. Held by TCRdb, this immuneACCESS table contains in-frame sequences only and omits some clones. Under half of the omission traces to an unresolved V gene where checked; the cause of the rest is unknown. Present in this sample are around 100,000 clones, approximately 89% of which were seen just once. The ten largest clones capture 7.4% of the sample. The specimen was peripheral blood. The receptors come from a human donor with acute or convalescent COVID-19. The donor label of this sample is uncertain.

This clone was seen only once. The chain is built from TRBV2 and TRBJ1-2; no reliable D call. V dropped 1 base and J dropped 0 bases, with 9 bases sitting between them. The CDR3 is 15 amino acids. Germline assignment: CDR1 SNHLY and CDR2 FYNNEI. Here the CDR3 DNA reads TGTGCCAGCAGTGAAGGAGTCTGGTCTAACTATGGCTACACCTTC. Translating gives CASSEGVWSNYGYTF.

The chain carries TRBV6-4 and TRBJ1-6; TRBD1 agrees at 10 bases. The CDR3 loop spans 14 amino acids. CDR1 is MRHNA and CDR2 is SNTAGT in the germline V gene. Germline trimming cut 4 bases from V and 12 bases from J; bases unmatched to any gene: 6. The CDR3 spells CASSAGTGEQPLHF. In nucleotides, the CDR3 is TGTGCCAGCAGTGCAGGGACAGGGGAACAACCCCTCCACTTT.

The rearrangement joins TRBV28 to TRBJ2-1; TRBD1 agrees at 7 bases. Unmatched junction bases numbered 8, after V lost 5 bases and J lost 7 bases. The CDR3 contains 14 residues. Germline V gene sequence: CDR1 MDHEN, CDR2 SYDVKM. CDR3 nucleotide sequence: TGTGCCAGCAGTCGACAGGGTTCCCGTAATGAGCAGTTCTTC. Its protein product is CASSRQGSRNEQFF.

The chain uses TRBV19 and TRBJ2-2; TRBD2 might be the D (6 bases). V dropped 3 bases and J dropped 6 bases, with 11 bases sitting between them. The CDR3 is 14 residues long. The germline gives CDR1 LNHDA, CDR2 SQIVND (reference sequence). The DNA of the CDR3 is TGTGCCAGTAGTATCGGGGGACCGGCCGGGGAGCTGTTTTTT. This codes for CASSIGGPAGELFF.

The V call is TRBV5-1, the J call TRBJ1-1, with TRBD1 as a possible D gene (6 bases). Germline V gives CDR1 SGHRS, CDR2 YFSETQ. CDR3 size: 11 residues. V gave up 2 bases and J gave up 11 bases, with 10 bases separating them. Here the CDR3 DNA reads TGCGCCAGCAGCTTAGGGGGAATTGCTTTCTTT. Residues: CASSLGGIAFF.

J is TRBJ2-5 and V is TRBV27, with 7 bases fitting TRBD1. V dropped 6 bases and J dropped 6; count of bases not matched to a gene: 7. From germline, CDR1 is MNHEY and CDR2 SMNVEV (reference sequence). The CDR3 extends over 13 amino acids. CDR3 nucleotides: TGTGCCAGCAGCGCCCGGACAGGACAGACCCAGTACTTC. It specifies CASSARTGQTQYF.

The V and J genes are TRBV4-3 and TRBJ2-5, with D possibly TRBD2 on 5 matching bases. Trimming left V 3 bases short and J 5 bases short, with 16 bases between. The germline V gene encodes CDR1 LGHNA and CDR2 YSLEER. The CDR3 extends over 15 amino acids. CDR3 sequence: CASSHGETRWETQYF. The CDR3 coding sequence is TGCGCCAGCAGCCATGGGGAGACACGTTGGGAGACCCAGTACTTC.

This clone is a singleton in its sample. The rearrangement uses TRBV27 and TRBJ1-1; D is possibly TRBD1 (6 bases). V lost 7 bases and J lost 3, with 36 bases in between. CDR1 is MNHEY, CDR2 SMNVEV, per germline (reference sequence). The CDR3 sequence is 21 residues long. The DNA of the CDR3 is TGTGCCAGCACTTCGGGGGGGAAGGACAGCTACAGAAAAGGGCGTGACACTGAAGCTTTCTTT. This translates into CASTSGGKDSYRKGRDTEAFF.

This chain links TRBV19 with TRBJ2-6; unclear D gene. CDR1 is LNHDA, CDR2 SQIVND, per germline (reference sequence). The CDR3 covers 16 residues. Trimming cost V 6 bases and J 4 bases, with 16 bases left between them. The CDR3 nucleotides are TGTGCCAGTAGGGGCCAGGCCTCGTCGGGGGCCAACGTCCTGACTTTC. Protein sequence: CASRGQASSGANVLTF. Together with reference TRBV19 and TRBJ2-6, the CDR3 gives the full variable domain: DGGITQSPKYLFRKEGQNVTLSCEQNLNHDAMYWYRQDPGQGLRLIYYSQIVNDFQKGDIAEGYSVSREKKESFPLTVTSAQKNPTAFYLCASRGQASSGANVLTFGAGSRLTVL.